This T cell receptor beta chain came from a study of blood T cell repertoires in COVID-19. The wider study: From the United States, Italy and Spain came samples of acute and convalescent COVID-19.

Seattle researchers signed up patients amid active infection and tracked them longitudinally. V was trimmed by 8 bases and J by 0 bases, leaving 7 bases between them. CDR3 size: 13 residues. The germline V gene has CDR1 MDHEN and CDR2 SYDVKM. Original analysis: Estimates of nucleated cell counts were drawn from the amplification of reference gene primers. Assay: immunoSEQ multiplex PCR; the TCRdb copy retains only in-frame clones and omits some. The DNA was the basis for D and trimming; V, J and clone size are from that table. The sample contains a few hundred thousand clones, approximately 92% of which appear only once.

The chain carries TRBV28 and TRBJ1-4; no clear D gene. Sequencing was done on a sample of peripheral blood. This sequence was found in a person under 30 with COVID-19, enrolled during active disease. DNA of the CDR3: TGTGCCAGCCAGAGGGCAACTAATGAAAAACTGTTTTTT. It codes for CASQRATNEKLFF.